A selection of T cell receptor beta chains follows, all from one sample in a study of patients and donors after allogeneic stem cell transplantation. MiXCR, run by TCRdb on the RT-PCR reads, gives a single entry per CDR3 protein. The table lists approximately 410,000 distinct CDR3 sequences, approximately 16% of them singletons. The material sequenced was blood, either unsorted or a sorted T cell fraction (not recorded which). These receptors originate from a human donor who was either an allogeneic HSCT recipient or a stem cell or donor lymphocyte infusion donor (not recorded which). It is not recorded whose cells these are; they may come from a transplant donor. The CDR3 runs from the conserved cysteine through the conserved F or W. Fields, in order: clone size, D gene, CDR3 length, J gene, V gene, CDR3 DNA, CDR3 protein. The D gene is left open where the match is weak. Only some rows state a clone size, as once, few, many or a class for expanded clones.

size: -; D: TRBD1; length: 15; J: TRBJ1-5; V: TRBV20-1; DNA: TGCAGTGCTATCCGGGACAGGGGGAGCAATCAGCCCCAGCATTTT; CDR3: CSAIRDRGSNQPQHF
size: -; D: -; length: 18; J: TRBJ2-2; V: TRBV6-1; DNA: TGTGCCAGCAGTGAAGAGGTCTGGCGGAAAGCGAACACCGGGGAGCTGTTTTTT; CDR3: CASSEEVWRKANTGELFF
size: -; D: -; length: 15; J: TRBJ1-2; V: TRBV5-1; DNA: TGCGCCAGCAGCCTGACAGGAACCAACTCTTATGGCTACACCTTC; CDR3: CASSLTGTNSYGYTF
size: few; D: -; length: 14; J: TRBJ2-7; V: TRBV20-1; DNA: TGCAGTGCTAGAGATATGGCTAGCTCCTACGAGCAGTACTTC; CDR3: CSARDMASSYEQYF
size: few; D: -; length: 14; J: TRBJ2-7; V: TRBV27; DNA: TGTGCCAGCAGTTTAGCACCGAGGGCCTACGAGCAGTACTTC; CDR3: CASSLAPRAYEQYF
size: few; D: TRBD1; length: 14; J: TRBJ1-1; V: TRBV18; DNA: TGTGCCAGCTCATATGACAGGGGGGACACTGAAGCTTTCTTT; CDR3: CASSYDRGDTEAFF
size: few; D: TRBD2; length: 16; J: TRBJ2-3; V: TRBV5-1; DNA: TGCGCCAGCAGCCCCAAAACTAGCGGGGGGCCAGATACGCAGTATTTT; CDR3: CASSPKTSGGPDTQYF
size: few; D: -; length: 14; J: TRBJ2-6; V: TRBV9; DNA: TGTGCCAGCAGCCTTAGTACAGGGGCCAACGTCCTGACTTTC; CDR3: CASSLSTGANVLTF
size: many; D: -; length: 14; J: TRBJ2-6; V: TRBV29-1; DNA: TGCAGCGTTGATAGTAGCTCTGGGGCCAACGTCCTGACTTTC; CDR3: CSVDSSSGANVLTF
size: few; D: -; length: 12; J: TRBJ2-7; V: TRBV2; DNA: TGTGCCAGCAGTGAGGGATACTACGAGCAGTACTTC; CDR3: CASSEGYYEQYF
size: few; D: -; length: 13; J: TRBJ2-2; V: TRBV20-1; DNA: TGCAGTGGGACGAGGGCTGGAACCGGGGAGCTGTTTTTT; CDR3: CSGTRAGTGELFF
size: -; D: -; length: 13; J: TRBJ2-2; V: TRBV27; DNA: TGTGCCAGCAGTTTGTCACAGACCGGGGAGCTGTTTTTT; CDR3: CASSLSQTGELFF
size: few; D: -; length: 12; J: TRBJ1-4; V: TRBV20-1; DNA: TGCAGTGCTAGCGAAAATTCCGAGAAACTGTTTTTT; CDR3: CSASENSEKLFF
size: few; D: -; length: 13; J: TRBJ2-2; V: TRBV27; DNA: TGTGCCAGCAGCAACCGGCCCACCGGGGAGCTGTTTTTT; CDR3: CASSNRPTGELFF
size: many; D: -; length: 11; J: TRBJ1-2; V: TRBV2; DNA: TGTGCCAGCAGCGAGGGATATGGCTACACCTTC; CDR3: CASSEGYGYTF
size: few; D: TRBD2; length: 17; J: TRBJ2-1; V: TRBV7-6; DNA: TGTGCCAGCAGCTTACAGCCAAGACTAGCGGGATCGGGCGAGCAGTTCTTC; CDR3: CASSLQPRLAGSGEQFF
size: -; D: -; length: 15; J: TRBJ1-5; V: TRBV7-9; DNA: TGTGCCAGCAGCTTAGCGCCCGGGGACAATCAGCCCCAGCATTTT; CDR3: CASSLAPGDNQPQHF
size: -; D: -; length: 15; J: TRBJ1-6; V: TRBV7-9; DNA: TGTGCCAGCAGCTTACTGGGGGCCTATAATTCACCCCTCCACTTT; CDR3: CASSLLGAYNSPLHF